One sample yielded the 21 T cell receptor beta chains listed below, sequenced in a study of shared clonotypes between healthy human individuals. Clones were sequenced by immunoSEQ multiplex PCR, and TCRdb holds only the in-frame ones, with some missing. The sample lists nearly 2 million clones; about 95% were seen once. The naive CD8 fraction comprised CD45RO-negative cells positively selected for CCR7 and excluded terminally differentiated effector memory CD45RA+ cells. The sample comprised naive CD8+ T cells sorted from blood. Receptors were obtained from a man between 18 and 35 years old in good health.

The rearrangement joins TRBV28 to TRBJ2-5, with TRBD2 as a possible D gene (5 bases). CDR1 MDHEN and CDR2 SYDVKM come from the germline V gene. The ends were cut back, 2 bases at V and 7 bases at J, with 17 bases in the middle. The CDR3 is made up of 15 amino acids. Here the CDR3 reads CASSLMAGPGGTQYF. CDR3 coding DNA: TGTGCCAGCAGTTTAATGGCGGGCCCTGGAGGGACCCAGTACTTC.

V gene TRBV7-9 combines with J gene TRBJ2-4, with D perhaps matching TRBD2 (6 bases). Trimming removed 2 bases from V and 3 bases from J, with 14 bases in between. Germline V CDR1 and CDR2: SEHNR, FQNEAQ (reference sequence). The CDR3 extends over 16 amino acids. The CDR3, as DNA: TGTGCCAGCAGCTTATCAACAGGACTAATCAAAAACATTCAGTACTTC. This gives the protein CASSLSTGLIKNIQYF.

The V gene is TRBV6-1, the J gene TRBJ2-5; D is possibly TRBD1 or TRBD2 (5 bases each). The CDR3 has 15 residues. Germline lookup yields CDR1 MNHNS and CDR2 SASEGT. V gave up 1 base and J gave up 4 bases, with 13 bases separating them. The CDR3 loop reads CASSEEARGTETQYF. For the CDR3, the DNA is TGTGCCAGCAGTGAAGAAGCGAGAGGGACAGAGACCCAGTACTTC.

The chain has TRBV7-2 and TRBJ2-3; 9 nucleotides line up with TRBD2. Germline CDR1 is SGHTA and CDR2 is FQGNSA. This CDR3 is built from 15 residues. The V segment lost 2 bases and the J segment 2 bases; nucleotides outside the gene matches: 2. CDR3 sequence: CASSLLAGLTDTQYF. Here the CDR3 DNA reads TGTGCCAGCAGCTTACTAGCGGGGCTCACAGATACGCAGTATTTT.

This clone occurred once. The chain links TRBV27 to TRBJ2-7; maybe TRBD2 (6 bases). Germline V gene sequence: CDR1 MNHEY, CDR2 SMNVEV (reference sequence). Trimming cost V 8 bases and J 2 bases, with 13 bases left between them. The CDR3 consists of 13 residues. CDR3 residues: CASFGGSPYEQYF. As DNA, the CDR3 is TGTGCCAGCTTTGGGGGGTCCCCCTACGAGCAGTACTTC.

A remark on this clone: The sample has other DNA sequences that encode this CDR3 too. The chain couples TRBV19 to TRBJ1-1; no clear D. The germline gives CDR1 LNHDA, CDR2 SQIVND (reference sequence). This CDR3 spans 13 amino acids. V was clipped by 3 bases and J by 1 base, with 6 bases between them. This CDR3 is CASSMGGNTEAFF. CDR3 in DNA: TGTGCCAGTAGTATGGGAGGGAACACTGAAGCTTTCTTT. Full variable domain (remainder filled in from reference TRBV19 and TRBJ1-1): DGGITQSPKYLFRKEGQNVTLSCEQNLNHDAMYWYRQDPGQGLRLIYYSQIVNDFQKGDIAEGYSVSREKKESFPLTVTSAQKNPTAFYLCASSMGGNTEAFFGQGTRLTVV.

The V and J genes are TRBV7-8 and TRBJ2-5; 12 bases are shared with TRBD2. Unmatched junction bases numbered 6, after V lost 6 bases and J lost 1 base. CDR1 SGHVS and CDR2 FQNEAQ come from the germline V gene. The CDR3 loop spans 16 amino acids. The CDR3 loop reads CASRPGTSGPQETQYF. The CDR3 nucleotides are TGTGCCAGCAGACCAGGGACTAGCGGGCCCCAAGAGACCCAGTACTTC.

CDR3 loop: CASSPPDSEGYEQYF. The CDR3 region has the DNA TGTGCCAGCTCTCCGCCGGACAGCGAGGGCTACGAGCAGTACTTC. The rearrangement uses TRBV18 and TRBJ2-7; D possibly corresponds to TRBD1 (6 bases). This CDR3 spans 15 amino acids. The V end lost 6 bases, the J end lost 3 bases, and 18 bases lay between the germline ends. Germline values: CDR1 KGHSH, CDR2 LQKENI.

The J gene is TRBJ2-2, the V gene TRBV28; 8 nucleotides align to TRBD1. The junction had 7 bases not matched to a gene; V was cut back by 3 bases and J by 7 bases. This CDR3 has 15 residues. The germline V gene has CDR1 MDHEN and CDR2 SYDVKM. The CDR3: CASSLDRALGGELFF. In DNA form, the CDR3 reads TGTGCCAGCAGTTTGGACAGGGCTCTTGGCGGGGAGCTGTTTTTT.

V and J are TRBV5-8 and TRBJ2-2, with D unclear. Trimming shortened V by 7 bases and J by 6 bases, and 4 bases separated the two germline ends. There are 10 residues in the CDR3. The germline V gene encodes CDR1 SGHTS and CDR2 YDEGEE. The CDR3 DNA sequence: TGTGCCAGCCGCTCCGGGGAGCTGTTTTTT. Its protein is CASRSGELFF.

The chain recombines TRBV21-1 with TRBJ1-3; TRBD1 is the table's D call, not checked against the DNA. TRBV21-1 is termed a pseudogene. There are 16 residues in the CDR3. CDR3 protein: CASSKLAGGSGNTIYF. CDR3 nucleotides: TGTGCCAGCAGCAAACTGGCAGGGGGCTCTGGAAACACCATATATTTT.

The rearrangement joins TRBV6-1 to TRBJ2-5, with D perhaps TRBD1 or TRBD2 (5 bases each). This CDR3 has 18 residues. Germline V gives CDR1 MNHNS, CDR2 SASEGT. Trimming pared 4 bases from V and 2 bases from J, leaving 23 bases between. CDR3 residues: CASSGSMPPSGTQETQYF. In nucleotides, the CDR3 is TGTGCCAGCAGTGGGAGCATGCCCCCATCCGGGACGCAAGAGACCCAGTACTTC.

The chain employs TRBV5-1 and TRBJ2-7, with 8 bases aligning to TRBD2. Germline trimming cut 0 bases from V and 3 bases from J; bases unmatched to any gene: 11. This CDR3 region has 17 residues. CDR1 is SGHRS and CDR2 is YFSETQ in the germline V gene. In DNA, the CDR3 is TGCGCCAGCAGCTTGGCAGGTCGGGGGGGTCAGGACTACGAGCAGTACTTC. Protein sequence: CASSLAGRGGQDYEQYF.

The V and J genes are TRBV4-1 and TRBJ2-5; unclear D gene. Trimming cost V 0 bases and J 1 base, with 15 bases left between them. The CDR3 spans 17 residues. From germline, CDR1 is MGHRA and CDR2 YSYEKL. The CDR3 loop is CASSQDLVPGIQETQYF. The CDR3 DNA sequence: TGCGCCAGCAGCCAAGACCTAGTCCCGGGTATCCAAGAGACCCAGTACTTC.

This sequence joins TRBV7-9 and TRBJ2-3, with D perhaps matching TRBD2 (5 bases). V lost 8 bases, J lost 0 bases, and 12 bases lay in between. The length of the CDR3 is 14 residues. Germline CDR1 reads SEHNR; CDR2 reads FQNEAQ (reference sequence). The CDR3 spells CASYLGVSTDTQYF. The CDR3 DNA is TGTGCCAGCTATCTCGGGGTTAGCACAGATACGCAGTATTTT.

V usage is TRBV27 and J usage is TRBJ1-5; D not resolved. V was pared by 4 bases and J by 0 bases, with 16 bases between. Per the germline V gene, CDR1 is MNHEY and CDR2 is SMNVEV (reference sequence). CDR3 length equals 17 residues. The CDR3 sequence: CASSSLAGRISNQPQHF. The CDR3 DNA reads TGTGCCAGCAGTTCCCTCGCAGGTCGAATTAGCAATCAGCCCCAGCATTTT.

The V gene is TRBV11-2, the J gene TRBJ2-5; 10 bases align to TRBD2. The ends lost 3 bases at V and 5 bases at J; junction bases unmatched: 9. Germline CDR1 and CDR2: SGHAT and FQNNGV. This CDR3 comprises 16 residues. Here the CDR3 DNA reads TGTGCCAGCAGCTTCCAATTCCGAGCGGGAGGGGAGACCCAGTACTTC. Translation: CASSFQFRAGGETQYF. The whole variable domain, filled in from reference TRBV11-2 and TRBJ2-5, reads EAGVAQSPRYKIIEKRQSVAFWCNPISGHATLYWYQQILGQGPKLLIQFQNNGVVDDSQLPKDRFSAERLKGVDSTLKIQPAKLEDSAVYLCASSFQFRAGGETQYFGPGTRLLVL.

The gene calls are TRBV27 and TRBJ1-1; tentative D call: TRBD1 (5 bases). This CDR3 spans 14 amino acids. V was pared by 3 bases and J by 5 bases, with 13 bases between. Germline CDR1 and CDR2: MNHEY and SMNVEV (reference sequence). CDR3 in amino acids: CASSLTPGRTEAFF. The DNA of the CDR3 is TGTGCCAGCAGTTTGACGCCAGGGAGGACTGAAGCTTTCTTT.

The chain has TRBV4-3 and TRBJ2-5; 10 bases fit TRBD1. The germline V gene encodes CDR1 LGHNA and CDR2 YSLEER. This CDR3 comprises 16 residues. With 1 base clipped from V and 5 bases from J, the junction kept 7 bases outside the gene matches. The CDR3 DNA reads as TGCGCCAGCAGCCAAGGGCGACAGGGGGCCGGGGAGACCCAGTACTTC. It encodes CASSQGRQGAGETQYF.

The J gene is TRBJ2-4, the V gene TRBV6-5; 11 nucleotides align to TRBD2. Unmatched junction bases numbered 4, after V lost 8 bases and J lost 1 base. CDR1 and CDR2 (germline): MNHEY, SVGAGI. The CDR3 is 15 residues long. The CDR3 DNA reads as TGTGCCAGCGCAGCTAGCGGGGGGGCCAAAAACATTCAGTACTTC. It codes for CASAASGGAKNIQYF.

As regards this clone: Distinct nucleotide sequences in the sample also encode this CDR3. The rearrangement links TRBV27 to TRBJ2-2; D ambiguous. The V gene lost 3 bases and the J gene lost 0 bases, with 5 bases spanning the gap. CDR1 and CDR2 from the germline V gene are MNHEY and SMNVEV (reference sequence). This CDR3 region has 14 residues. CDR3 region: CASSLGSNTGELFF. The CDR3 DNA sequence: TGTGCCAGCAGTTTGGGTTCGAACACCGGGGAGCTGTTTTTT.